Listed below are T cell receptor beta chains from one sample, sequenced in a study of cytomegalovirus exposure and HLA in healthy donors. TCRdb's table, derived via immunoSEQ multiplex PCR, lists solely in-frame clones and lacks some. The sample gives approximately 140,000 clones, around 72% of which show up once; approximately 15% is in the top ten. Sequencing was done on a sample of PBMCs. The receptors were gathered from a human donor in good health. Each CDR3 is given with its conserved first and last residue. The D gene is left open where the match is weak. Size is stated for part of the rows, as once, few or many counts, or as a class when the clone is expanded.

clone_size	j_call	v_call	d_call	cdr3_nt	cdr3_aa
few	TRBJ2-7	TRBV6-5	-	TGTGCCAGCAGTTACTCGAGAGGAGGCTACGAGCAGTACTTC	CASSYSRGGYEQYF
-	TRBJ2-3	TRBV12-5	TRBD2	TGTGCTAGTGGGGTGACTAGCGCGGGAGATACGCAGTATTTT	CASGVTSAGDTQYF
-	TRBJ2-1	TRBV29-1	-	TGCAGCGTCCCACTAGCCGTTACCTACAATGAGCAGTTCTTC	CSVPLAVTYNEQFF
-	TRBJ2-7	TRBV14	TRBD2	TGTGCCAGCAGCCAAGGACAGGGGCTGGGACTAGCGGGAGACGAGCAGTACTTC	CASSQGQGLGLAGDEQYF
-	TRBJ1-2	TRBV29-1	TRBD1	TGCAGCGTTCCCCTACAGGGGGTGGGAGGCTACACCTTC	CSVPLQGVGGYTF
-	TRBJ1-1	TRBV5-1	TRBD1	TGCGCCAGCAGCTTGGCCGACCCGACAGGGCTGAACACTGAAGCTTTCTTT	CASSLADPTGLNTEAFF
-	TRBJ2-2	TRBV13	TRBD1	TGTGCCAGCGGCAGGGGGGACAGGGAGCGGGAGCTGTTTTTT	CASGRGDRERELFF
few	TRBJ1-1	TRBV7-9	TRBD1	TGTGCCAGCAGCTTAGCTGGGACAGCTGAAGCTTTCTTT	CASSLAGTAEAFF
-	TRBJ2-1	TRBV7-8	TRBD1	TGTGCCAGCAGCTTAGGATTTAGGGGGACAGACGACAATGAGCAGTTCTTC	CASSLGFRGTDDNEQFF
few	TRBJ2-1	TRBV5-6	TRBD1	TGTGCCAGCACCCGACAGGGACGGGTTTACAATGAGCAGTTCTTC	CASTRQGRVYNEQFF
-	TRBJ2-7	TRBV7-9	-	TGTGCCAGCAGCTTTTTTGGCTCGGGTGCCTACGAGCAGTACTTC	CASSFFGSGAYEQYF
-	TRBJ2-1	TRBV9	-	TGTGCCAGCAGCTACTTCGACAGCAATGAGCAGTTCTTC	CASSYFDSNEQFF
-	TRBJ2-3	TRBV5-1	TRBD2	TGCGCCAGCAGCCCAGGACTAGCGGGCTCCACAGATACGCAGTATTTT	CASSPGLAGSTDTQYF
-	TRBJ1-5	TRBV2	TRBD1	TGTGCCAGCACCGGGGACAGGGGAGGAAATCAGCCCCAGCATTTT	CASTGDRGGNQPQHF
few	TRBJ2-1	TRBV7-6	TRBD2	TGTGCCAGCAGCCAAGTAGCGGGAGGGGACAATGAGCAGTTCTTC	CASSQVAGGDNEQFF
once	TRBJ1-2	TRBV29-1	TRBD1	TGCAGCGACGGGACAGGGGGAGCCCACTATGGCTACACCTTC	CSDGTGGAHYGYTF
-	TRBJ2-7	TRBV30	-	TGTGCCTGGAGTGCAGGGAGGATCTACGAGCAGTACTTC	CAWSAGRIYEQYF
-	TRBJ1-3	TRBV9	-	TGTGCCAGAATACAGTTCTTTAACACTGGAAACACCATATATTTT	CARIQFFNTGNTIYF